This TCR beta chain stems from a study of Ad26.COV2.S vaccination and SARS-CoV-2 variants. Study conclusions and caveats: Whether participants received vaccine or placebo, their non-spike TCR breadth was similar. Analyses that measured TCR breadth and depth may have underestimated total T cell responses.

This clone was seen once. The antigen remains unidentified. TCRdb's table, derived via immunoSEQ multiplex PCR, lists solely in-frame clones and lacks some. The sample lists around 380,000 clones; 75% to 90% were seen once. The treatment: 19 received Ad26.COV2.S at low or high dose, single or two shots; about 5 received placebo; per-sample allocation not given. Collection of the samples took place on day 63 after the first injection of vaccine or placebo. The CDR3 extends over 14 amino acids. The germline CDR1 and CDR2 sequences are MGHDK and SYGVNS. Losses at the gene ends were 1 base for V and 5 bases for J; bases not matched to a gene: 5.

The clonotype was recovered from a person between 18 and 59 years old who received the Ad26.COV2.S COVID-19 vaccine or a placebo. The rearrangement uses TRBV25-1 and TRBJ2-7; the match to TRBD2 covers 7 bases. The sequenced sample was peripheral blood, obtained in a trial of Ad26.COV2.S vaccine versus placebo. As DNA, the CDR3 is TGTGCCAGCAGTGAATGGGGGGGTCGACACGAGCAGTACTTC. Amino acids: CASSEWGGRHEQYF.